The clone carrying this T cell receptor beta chain was seen a handful of times. The antigen remains undetermined. This specimen comes from a study of beta chain features in type 1 diabetes. The investigators reverse transcribed all of the isolated RNA, so they sequenced expressed TCRB transcripts. The repertoire was sequenced with immunoSEQ multiplex PCR; TCRdb's copy has only in-frame clones and lacks some. The data contain 900,000 or so clones, roughly 15% of them seen just once; the ten biggest clones take up about 0.025%. Broader study findings: Relative to healthy donors, patients appeared to have naive, central memory and Treg TCRB repertoires that were more similar. The study found moderately but significantly shorter TCRB CDR3s in all four CD4+ subsets of Type 1 diabetes patients. When cDNA is sequenced, cells with high TCR expression could be over-represented.

Stem cell-like memory, regulatory, central memory and naive CD4+ cells were sorted via CD45RO/CCR7/CD25/CD127/CD95/CD27. The V end lost 5 bases, the J end lost 2 bases, and 9 bases lay between the germline ends. CDR1 is SGHAT and CDR2 is FQDESV in the germline V gene (reference sequence). CDR3 length: 13 residues. The chain carries TRBV11-1 and TRBJ1-2, with no clear D. The sequenced material came from naive CD4+ T cells from blood. This sequence was found in a young woman in good health. CDR3 protein: CASSLGRNYGYTF. Written as DNA, the CDR3 is TGTGCCAGCAGCCTAGGACGGAACTATGGCTACACCTTC. Together with reference TRBV11-1 and TRBJ1-2, the CDR3 gives the full variable domain: EAEVAQSPRYKITEKSQAVAFWCDPISGHATLYWYRQILGQGPELLVQFQDESVVDDSQLPKDRFSAERLKGVDSTLKIQPAELGDSAMYLCASSLGRNYGYTFGSGTRLTVV.